This entry lists 16 T cell receptor beta chains sequenced from one sample in a study of kidney transplant recipient with SARS-CoV-2 infection. TCRdb ran MiXCR on the reads and lists one entry per CDR3 protein. This sample yields fewer than 250,000 distinct CDR3 sequences, of which about 30% are seen a single time; almost 7.5% belongs to the top ten. The sequenced sample was a blood sample, obtained at baseline and between days 110 and 120 from a kidney transplant recipient. The receptors derive from a male patient between 25 and 39 years old who had COVID-19 and was a kidney transplant recipient. Some T cells may be graft donor cells.

This clonotype has a count of ten or more. This chain uses TRBV11-3 with TRBJ1-2; D is uncertain. V lost 5 bases, J lost 4 bases, and 23 bases lay in between. The CDR3 is 17 residues long. Germline V gene data show CDR1 as SGHNT and CDR2 as YENEEA. The DNA for the CDR3 is TGTGCCAGCAGCAGAAAACGCGATCTCGGAAAGACCTATGGCTACACCTTC. This encodes CASSRKRDLGKTYGYTF. The entire variable domain, with the rest obtained from reference TRBV11-3 and TRBJ1-2, is as follows: EAGVVQSPRYKIIEKKQPVAFWCNPISGHNTLYWYLQNLGQGPELLIRYENEEAVDDSQLPKDRFSAERLKGVDSTLKIQPAELGDSAVYLCASSRKRDLGKTYGYTFGSGTRLTVV.

This clonotype was observed many times. The rearrangement joins TRBV10-1 to TRBJ2-2; 8 nucleotides line up with TRBD1. Germline CDR1 WNHNN, CDR2 SYGVQD (reference sequence). The ends lost 6 bases at V and 3 bases at J; junction bases unmatched: 0. This CDR3 is 13 amino acids long. The CDR3 protein is CASRDRDTGELFF. In nucleotides, the CDR3 is TGCGCCAGCAGGGACAGGGACACCGGGGAGCTGTTTTTT.

Of note for this clonotype: A much larger clonotype is one base distant, so this may be a read error. The genes are TRBV5-1 and TRBJ1-1, with no clear D. This CDR3 is 13 amino acids long. Germline V lookup: CDR1 SGHRS, CDR2 YFSETQ. CDR3 sequence reads: CASSLPGGTEAYF. CDR3 nucleotide sequence: TGCGCCAGCAGCTTGCCTGGAGGCACTGAAGCTTACTTT.

This clonotype was counted ten times or more. The chain recombines TRBV25-1 with TRBJ1-2; D not resolved. Trimming shortened V by 5 bases and J by 4 bases, and 23 bases separated the two germline ends. From germline, CDR1 is MGHDK and CDR2 SYGVNS. The CDR3 runs 17 residues. In DNA, the CDR3 is TGTGCCAGCAGTTTCGATTTAGAACTGGGAAAGACCTATGGCTACACCTTC. Encoded protein: CASSFDLELGKTYGYTF.

As regards this clonotype: A much larger clone sits a single nucleotide away, making a read error possible. The chain links TRBV2 to TRBJ1-2; TRBD1 is a possible D gene (5 bases). The CDR3 sequence is 15 residues long. Trimming removed 7 bases from V and 5 bases from J, with 20 bases in between. Germline loops: CDR1 SNHLY, CDR2 FYNNEI. The CDR3 DNA sequence: TGTGCCAGCAAAAGGGGTATTGGGCCAGAGTATGGCTACACCTTC. Translated, it gives CASKRGIGPEYGYTF.

This clonotype was picked up many times. CDR3 bases: TGCGCCAGCAGCCAAGTGACGGGGACCTCCTACGAGCAGTACTTC. Translated: CASSQVTGTSYEQYF. The V and J genes are TRBV4-1 and TRBJ2-7; either TRBD1 or TRBD2 may supply D (5 bases each). CDR3 size: 15 residues. Germline lookup yields CDR1 MGHRA and CDR2 YSYEKL. V lost 1 base and J lost 0, with 10 bases in between.

About this clonotype: A read error may explain this, as a much larger clone is one base away. The chain uses TRBV7-9 and TRBJ1-2; D remains unclear. This CDR3 region has 17 residues. Between the trimmed V and J ends, which lost 5 bases and 4 bases, there was a span of 23 bases. CDR1 is SEHNR and CDR2 is FQNEAQ in the germline V gene (reference sequence). This CDR3 is CASSVAVYHGKTYGYTF. Written as DNA, the CDR3 is TGTGCCAGCAGCGTTGCAGTATACCATGGAAAGACCTATGGCTACACCTTC.

This clonotype came up many times. The chain combines TRBV5-6 with TRBJ1-1; D not resolved. From germline, CDR1 is SGHDT and CDR2 YYEEEE. The CDR3 runs to 15 residues. V lost 0 bases to trimming and J lost 0 bases, with 9 bases between them. The CDR3 spells CASSLVGQLNTEAFF. The CDR3 DNA sequence: TGTGCCAGCAGCTTGGTGGGCCAGCTGAACACTGAAGCTTTCTTT.

This clonotype was counted many times. The chain has TRBV28 and TRBJ1-1; 10 bases agree with TRBD1. The junction had 16 bases not matched to a gene; V was cut back by 7 bases and J by 11 bases. CDR3 length: 15 residues. CDR1 MDHEN and CDR2 SYDVKM come from the germline V gene. The CDR3 DNA reads as TGTGCCAGCAAGAATATAGAGGTGACAGGGGGCTTGGCTTTCTTT. Translating gives CASKNIEVTGGLAFF.

This clonotype turned up a few times. The chain is built from TRBV3-2 and TRBJ2-5. TRBV3-2 is shown as a pseudogene. The CDR3 spans 15 residues. The CDR3 nucleotides are TGTGCCAGCAGCCAAGATCTGGCAACCGGTGAGACCCAATACTTC. It encodes CASSQDLATGETQYF.

This clonotype was seen repeatedly, ten times or more. The V and J genes are TRBV18 and TRBJ1-3; D not resolved. This CDR3 has 16 amino acids. The V gene's germline CDR1 is KGHSH and CDR2 LQKENI. Trimming cost V 4 bases and J 0 bases, with 13 bases left between them. This CDR3 is CASSLGPADSGNTIYF. In DNA form, the CDR3 reads TGTGCCAGCTCACTAGGACCCGCTGACTCTGGAAACACCATATATTTT.

This clonotype was observed many times. The rearrangement joins TRBV7-9 to TRBJ1-2; TRBD1 agrees at 7 bases. V lost 2 bases, J lost 0 bases, and 3 bases stayed unmatched. Germline V gene lookup returns CDR1 SEHNR and CDR2 FQNEAQ (reference sequence). This CDR3 has 15 amino acids. CDR3 in amino acids: CASSLTGTANYGYTF. The CDR3 coding sequence is TGTGCCAGCAGCTTAACCGGGACAGCTAACTATGGCTACACCTTC.

This clonotype was seen at least ten times. The chain joins TRBV25-1 to TRBJ1-2; D is undetermined. Germline CDR1 reads MGHDK; CDR2 reads SYGVNS. The V end was cut by 1 base, the J end by 1 base, with 7 bases between. CDR3 length equals 14 residues. The CDR3 sequence is CASSEFDINYGYTF. In DNA form, the CDR3 reads TGTGCCAGCAGTGAATTCGACATTAACTATGGCTACACCTTC.

The chain recombines TRBV5-4 with TRBJ1-2; D unresolved. The CDR3 extends over 16 amino acids. V was cut by 7 bases and J by 4 bases, with 23 bases left in between. Germline V CDR1 and CDR2: SGHNT, YYREEE (reference sequence). CDR3 protein: CASQQFVPGKTYGYTF. The DNA of the CDR3 is TGTGCCAGCCAGCAGTTCGTACCAGGAAAGACCTATGGCTACACCTTC. Complete variable domain (other parts from reference TRBV5-4 and TRBJ1-2): ETGVTQSPTHLIKTRGQQVTLRCSSQSGHNTVSWYQQALGQGPQFIFQYYREEENGRGNFPPRFSGLQFPNYSSELNVNALELDDSALYLCASQQFVPGKTYGYTFGSGTRLTVV.

This clonotype was observed a few times. This chain joins TRBV10-1 and TRBJ1-2; D is ambiguous. Germline-derived CDR1 and CDR2 are WNHNN and SYGVQD (reference sequence). Trimming cost V 5 bases and J 4 bases, with 23 bases left between them. CDR3 length equals 17 residues. CDR3 region: CASSSASRSRKTYGYTF. The CDR3 nucleotides are TGCGCCAGCAGTAGCGCCTCAAGATCGCGAAAGACCTATGGCTACACCTTC.

The sample holds many counts of this clonotype. The rearrangement uses TRBV29-1 and TRBJ1-2; 10 nucleotides line up with TRBD1. Germline V gene lookup returns CDR1 SQVTM and CDR2 ANQGSEA. The CDR3 spans 13 residues. Unmatched junction bases numbered 4, after V lost 7 bases and J lost 2 bases. CDR3 coding DNA: TGCAGCGCCCCGGGACAGGGGAACTATGGCTACACCTTC. This encodes CSAPGQGNYGYTF.